This TCR beta chain stems from a study of OX40 agonist ivuxolimab in advanced cancers. General study points: Expansion of clones was among the lowest in partial responders at 0.1-3.0 mg/kg.

This CDR3 region has 15 residues. The V gene's germline CDR1 is SGHAT and CDR2 FQNNGV. Trimming cost V 1 base and J 0 bases, with 6 bases left between them. The protocol was immunoSEQ multiplex PCR, while the TCRdb copy is restricted to in-frame clones and leaves out a portion. This table holds almost 50,000 clones, 80% to 90% found once. Remarks on this clone: Its target is not known.

V is TRBV11-2 and J is TRBJ2-2, with D uncertain. The sample consisted of CD4+ or CD8+ T cells sorted from blood, taken in a trial of the OX40 agonist ivuxolimab. The receptor comes from an adult with an advanced solid tumor such as melanoma, head and neck, liver or kidney cancer. The CDR3 DNA follows: TGTGCCAGCAGCTTAGTGTCTGCGAACACCGGGGAGCTGTTTTTT. Its protein product is CASSLVSANTGELFF.